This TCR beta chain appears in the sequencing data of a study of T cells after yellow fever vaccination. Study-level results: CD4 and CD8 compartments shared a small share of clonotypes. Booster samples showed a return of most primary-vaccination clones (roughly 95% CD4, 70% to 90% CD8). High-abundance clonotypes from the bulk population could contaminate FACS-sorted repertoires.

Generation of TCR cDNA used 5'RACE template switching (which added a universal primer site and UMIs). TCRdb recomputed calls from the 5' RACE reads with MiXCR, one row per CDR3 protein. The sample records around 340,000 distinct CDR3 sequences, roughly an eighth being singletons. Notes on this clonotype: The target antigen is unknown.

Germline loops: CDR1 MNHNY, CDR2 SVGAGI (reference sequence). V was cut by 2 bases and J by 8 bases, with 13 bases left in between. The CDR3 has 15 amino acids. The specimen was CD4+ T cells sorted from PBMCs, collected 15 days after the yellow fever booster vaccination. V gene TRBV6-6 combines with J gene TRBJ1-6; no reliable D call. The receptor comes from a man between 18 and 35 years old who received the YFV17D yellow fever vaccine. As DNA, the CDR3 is TGTGCCAGCAGTTACGGTTCATCCCTCGATTCACCCCTCCACTTT. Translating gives CASSYGSSLDSPLHF.